The 15 T cell receptor beta chains presented below share a single source sample, sequenced in a study of OX40 agonist ivuxolimab in advanced cancers. The method was immunoSEQ multiplex PCR; TCRdb's version includes in-frame clones alone and lacks a portion of them. The sample carries approximately 100,000 clones, roughly 94% recorded once. The specimen was CD4+ or CD8+ T cells sorted from blood, collected in a trial of the OX40 agonist ivuxolimab. The receptor set was obtained from an adult with an advanced solid tumor such as melanoma, head and neck, liver or kidney cancer.

This chain uses TRBV5-4 with TRBJ2-4; D perhaps matches TRBD2 (6 bases). From germline, CDR1 is SGHNT and CDR2 YYREEE (reference sequence). Trimming removed 0 bases at V and 8 bases at J, with 15 bases between. This CDR3 has 15 amino acids. The DNA of the CDR3 is TGTGCCAGCAGCTTGGCCATTGGGGGGAGTGACATTCAGTACTTC. Translation: CASSLAIGGSDIQYF.

The rearrangement uses TRBV11-3 and TRBJ1-1; no clear D gene. Trimming took 0 bases from V and 2 from J, leaving 7 bases between them. CDR3 length: 14 amino acids. CDR1 and CDR2 from the germline V gene are SGHNT and YENEEA. This CDR3 reads CASSLDQVNTEAFF. As DNA, the CDR3 is TGTGCCAGCAGCTTAGATCAGGTTAACACTGAAGCTTTCTTT.

V and J are TRBV9 and TRBJ2-7; possibly TRBD2 for D (6 bases). Trimming stripped 0 bases from V and 7 bases from J, with 14 bases between. CDR3 size: 14 residues. CDR1 is SGDLS and CDR2 is YYNGEE in the germline V gene. CDR3 sequence: CASSVAAGLGEQYF. The CDR3 coding sequence is TGTGCCAGCAGCGTAGCGGCGGGGCTAGGTGAGCAGTACTTC.

V usage is TRBV4-1 and J usage is TRBJ2-2; unclear D gene. CDR1 and CDR2 from the germline V gene are MGHRA and YSYEKL. The V end was cut by 1 base, the J end by 2 bases, with 5 bases between. This CDR3 comprises 14 residues. CDR3 nucleotides: TGCGCCAGCAGCCAAGTCGTAAACACCGGGGAGCTGTTTTTT. Protein: CASSQVVNTGELFF.

This clone was detected only a few times. Different DNA sequences within this sample yield the same CDR3. The chain has TRBV7-8 and TRBJ1-1; D gene uncertain. CDR3 size: 13 residues. V lost 2 bases, J lost 1 base, and 5 bases lay in between. CDR1 is SGHVS and CDR2 is FQNEAQ in the germline V gene. Written as DNA, the CDR3 is TGTGCCAGCAGCTTACCGGGGAACACTGAAGCTTTCTTT. It translates to CASSLPGNTEAFF.

This rearrangement joins TRBV5-1 to TRBJ1-1, with 7 nucleotides matching TRBD1. The CDR3 has 12 amino acids. CDR1 and CDR2 from the germline V gene are SGHRS and YFSETQ. After removal of 6 bases from V and 4 bases from J, the junction contained 3 bases not matched to a gene. The CDR3 sequence is CASNRGGTEAFF. In DNA form, the CDR3 reads TGCGCCAGCAACAGGGGTGGCACTGAAGCTTTCTTT.

The chain couples TRBV9 to TRBJ2-1; TRBD2 agrees at 7 bases. The V segment lost 4 bases and the J segment 4 bases; nucleotides outside the gene matches: 11. The CDR3 totals 16 residues. Per germline, CDR1 SGDLS and CDR2 YYNGEE. CDR3 protein: CASSPGWGGEYNEQFF. The CDR3, as DNA: TGTGCCAGCAGCCCCGGTTGGGGGGGGGAATACAATGAGCAGTTCTTC.

The chain carries TRBV11-3 and TRBJ2-1; D gene ambiguous. Trimming shortened V by 1 base and J by 7 bases, and 5 bases separated the two germline ends. This CDR3 has 12 amino acids. Germline V gene data show CDR1 as SGHNT and CDR2 as YENEEA. CDR3 DNA: TGTGCCAGCAGCTTAGGGTTTAATGAGCAGTTCTTC. Translating it yields CASSLGFNEQFF.

This sequence joins TRBV5-1 and TRBJ2-5; 10 positions match TRBD2. V lost 3 bases and J lost 4; bases outside the gene matches: 9. There are 16 residues in the CDR3. Germline V lookup: CDR1 SGHRS, CDR2 YFSETQ. The CDR3 reads CASSSKAGGLGETQYF. DNA for the CDR3: TGCGCCAGCAGCTCCAAAGCGGGAGGGCTTGGAGAGACCCAGTACTTC.

This chain connects TRBV5-1 to TRBJ2-1, with 13 bases matching TRBD2. V lost 0 bases and J lost 7; bases outside the gene matches: 7. CDR1 and CDR2 (germline): SGHRS, YFSETQ. The CDR3 spans 17 residues. CDR3 sequence (DNA): TGCGCCAGCAGCTTGGACGTACTAGCGGGAGGGCCGAATGAGCAGTTCTTC. This gives the protein CASSLDVLAGGPNEQFF.

The rearrangement joins TRBV9 to TRBJ2-5; D uncertain. Germline CDR1 SGDLS, CDR2 YYNGEE. V gave up 0 bases and J gave up 5 bases, with 5 bases separating them. The CDR3 covers 12 residues. CDR3 residues: CASSVGAETQYF. The CDR3 DNA is TGTGCCAGCAGCGTAGGGGCCGAGACCCAGTACTTC.

J is TRBJ2-7 and V is TRBV5-4, with 9 bases aligning to TRBD1. CDR1 and CDR2 from the germline V gene are SGHNT and YYREEE (reference sequence). This CDR3 region has 15 residues. J lost 5 bases, V lost 4 bases, and 10 bases had no gene match. The CDR3 nucleotides read TGTGCCAGCAGCCAAGGCGGGGACAGGGTACACGAGCAGTACTTC. Translated: CASSQGGDRVHEQYF.

The chain carries TRBV14 and TRBJ2-2; 13 bases are a match to TRBD2. There are 16 residues in the CDR3. V lost 5 bases and J lost 4; bases outside the gene matches: 4. Germline loops: CDR1 SGHDN, CDR2 FVKESK. CDR3 DNA sequence: TGTGCCAGCAGCGGGGGACTAGCGGGGATCACCGGGGAGCTGTTTTTT. It codes for CASSGGLAGITGELFF.

The chain carries TRBV15 and TRBJ2-5; D gene unclear. CDR1 and CDR2 from the germline V gene are LNHNV and YYDKDF (reference sequence). The V gene lost 0 bases and the J gene lost 3 bases, with 11 bases spanning the gap. The CDR3 is 15 residues long. The CDR3 nucleotides read TGTGCCACCAGCAGAGATAGAGGAGAAGAAGAGACCCAGTACTTC. Protein sequence: CATSRDRGEEETQYF.

This clone came up a few times. The chain combines TRBV30 with TRBJ2-2; 8 positions agree with TRBD2. Germline V CDR1 and CDR2: GTSNPN, SVGIG (reference sequence). This CDR3 has 16 residues. The V and J ends lost 4 bases and 0 bases, in that order; junction bases with no gene match: 7. The CDR3 sequence: CAWKVSGKPNTGELFF. CDR3 coding DNA: TGTGCCTGGAAAGTTAGCGGGAAGCCGAACACCGGGGAGCTGTTTTTT.